This passage covers 27 T cell receptor beta chains from one sample sequenced in a study of cytomegalovirus exposure and HLA in healthy donors. Use of 60 Vbeta and 13 Jbeta primers characterized the PCR. Profiled with immunoSEQ multiplex PCR; TCRdb holds only in-frame clones, not every one. Of approximately 110,000 clones listed, approximately 81% are singletons. The specimen sequenced was PBMCs. The receptor set was obtained from a young woman in good health and CMV-seropositive.

This clone has just a few counts. The gene calls are TRBV6-1 and TRBJ2-7, with 8 positions matching TRBD1. From germline, CDR1 is MNHNS and CDR2 SASEGT. This CDR3 region has 13 residues. V dropped 6 bases and J dropped 4; count of bases not matched to a gene: 5. CDR3 residues: CASSRGQEYEQYF. The CDR3 DNA reads TGTGCCAGCAGCCGGGGACAGGAGTACGAGCAGTACTTC.

This clone is a singleton in its sample. V gene TRBV19 combines with J gene TRBJ1-2, with D perhaps TRBD1 (6 bases). The germline V gene encodes CDR1 LNHDA and CDR2 SQIVND (reference sequence). Trimming removed 5 bases at V and 4 bases at J, with 14 bases between. CDR3 length: 14 amino acids. The CDR3 loop reads CASSLRVGGYGYTF. As DNA, the CDR3 is TGTGCCAGTAGTCTCAGGGTAGGGGGCTATGGCTACACCTTC.

This clone was picked up one time. The gene calls are TRBV11-3 and TRBJ2-7; TRBD1 is a possible D gene (6 bases). The CDR3 loop spans 15 amino acids. Trimming shortened V by 6 bases and J by 3 bases, and 18 bases separated the two germline ends. From germline, CDR1 is SGHNT and CDR2 YENEEA. This chain's CDR3 is CASSSHRAEFYEQYF. DNA for the CDR3: TGTGCCAGCAGTTCCCACAGGGCGGAATTCTACGAGCAGTACTTC.

The V call is TRBV6-4, the J call TRBJ2-1, with 11 positions matching TRBD2. Germline CDR1 and CDR2: MRHNA and SNTAGT. Germline trimming cut 3 bases from V and 10 bases from J; bases unmatched to any gene: 14. The CDR3 length is 17 residues. The CDR3 protein is CASSDLPVSGRAGEQFF. CDR3 nucleotide sequence: TGTGCCAGCAGTGATCTCCCAGTTAGCGGGAGGGCCGGGGAGCAGTTCTTC.

This sequence joins TRBV5-1 and TRBJ1-1, with a tentative D call TRBD1 (5 bases). Germline CDR1 and CDR2: SGHRS and YFSETQ. Trimming left V 4 bases short and J 1 base short, with 11 bases between. The CDR3 contains 14 residues. The CDR3 bases are TGCGCCAGCAGCGTGGCACAGGCGAACACTGAAGCTTTCTTT. Translating gives CASSVAQANTEAFF.

The gene calls are TRBV28 and TRBJ2-1, with 10 bases identical to TRBD2. Germline V CDR1 and CDR2: MDHEN, SYDVKM. V lost 8 bases and J lost 7; bases outside the gene matches: 14. CDR3 length equals 16 residues. The CDR3 DNA is TGTGCCAGCGGGGGGGAGGGGCTAGCGGGAGAAAATGAGCAGTTCTTC. This gives the protein CASGGEGLAGENEQFF.

This clone has just a few counts. The chain uses TRBV5-1 and TRBJ1-5, with 8 bases fitting TRBD1. With 1 base clipped from V and 2 bases from J, the junction kept 14 bases outside the gene matches. Germline CDR1 reads SGHRS; CDR2 reads YFSETQ. The CDR3 consists of 19 residues. Written as DNA, the CDR3 is TGCGCCAGCAGCTTGAGAGGGGTCAGGGGGCGTACTTGCAATCAGCCCCAGCATTTT. Translated, it gives CASSLRGVRGRTCNQPQHF.

J is TRBJ2-4 and V is TRBV5-1; D ambiguous. Trimming removed 2 bases at V and 5 bases at J, with 8 bases between. The CDR3 extends over 13 amino acids. CDR1 and CDR2 from the germline V gene are SGHRS and YFSETQ. The CDR3 bases are TGCGCCAGCAGCTTAGGAGAAGAAAACATTCAGTACTTC. Translation gives CASSLGEENIQYF. Supplemented by reference TRBV5-1 and TRBJ2-4, the full variable domain reads KAGVTQTPRYLIKTRGQQVTLSCSPISGHRSVSWYQQTPGQGLQFLFEYFSETQRNKGNFPGRFSGRQFSNSRSEMNVSTLELGDSALYLCASSLGEENIQYFGAGTRLSVL.

The gene calls are TRBV12-5 and TRBJ1-1, with TRBD1 matching over 7 bases. V gave up 0 bases and J gave up 1 base; unmatched junction bases: 5. The CDR3 spans 16 residues. The germline V gene has CDR1 LGHNT and CDR2 FRNRAP. CDR3 DNA: TGTGCTAGTGGTTTGGTAGAGGGGGCGCGGAACACTGAAGCTTTCTTT. The encoded protein is CASGLVEGARNTEAFF.

This rearrangement joins TRBV5-1 to TRBJ2-7, with a weak D call TRBD1 (5 bases). The CDR3 is made up of 14 amino acids. The V end was cut by 6 bases, the J end by 1 base, with 14 bases between. Per the germline V gene, CDR1 is SGHRS and CDR2 is YFSETQ. In DNA form, the CDR3 reads TGCGCCAGCACTTCAGGGTTCCCTTCCTACGAGCAGTACTTC. Protein: CASTSGFPSYEQYF.

The chain joins TRBV5-1 to TRBJ2-1; the match to TRBD2 covers 9 bases. The V and J ends lost 5 bases and 0 bases, in that order; junction bases with no gene match: 6. The CDR3 totals 16 residues. CDR1 is SGHRS and CDR2 is YFSETQ in the germline V gene. Here the CDR3 DNA reads TGCGCCAGCAGACCGACACTAGCGGGCTCCTACAATGAGCAGTTCTTC. Its translation is CASRPTLAGSYNEQFF.

The chain uses TRBV6-5 and TRBJ2-1, with D uncertain. Germline V CDR1 and CDR2: MNHEY, SVGAGI. The CDR3 is 15 residues long. V was clipped by 3 bases and J by 3 bases, with 12 bases between them. In nucleotides, the CDR3 is TGTGCCAGCAGTTATCGGTTATCCAACTACAATGAGCAGTTCTTC. This encodes CASSYRLSNYNEQFF.

The chain employs TRBV25-1 and TRBJ1-3; maybe TRBD1 (5 bases). From germline, CDR1 is MGHDK and CDR2 SYGVNS. V gave up 2 bases and J gave up 2 bases, with 13 bases separating them. This CDR3 has 16 amino acids. Written as DNA, the CDR3 is TGTGCCAGCAGTGAACTAGGAGGGGCAGCTGGAAACACCATATATTTT. Amino acids: CASSELGGAAGNTIYF.

The chain combines TRBV15 with TRBJ1-5, with 11 bases identical to TRBD1. Germline lookup yields CDR1 LNHNV and CDR2 YYDKDF (reference sequence). The CDR3 runs 15 residues. The V segment lost 6 bases and the J segment 4 bases; nucleotides outside the gene matches: 5. In DNA form, the CDR3 reads TGTGCCACCAGTTGGACAGGGGGCAGTAATCAGCCCCAGCATTTT. Translating it yields CATSWTGGSNQPQHF.

The chain is built from TRBV28 and TRBJ2-2; D perhaps matches TRBD2 (5 bases). The germline CDR1 and CDR2 sequences are MDHEN and SYDVKM. The CDR3 sequence is 16 residues long. V shed 8 bases and J shed 0 bases, with 16 bases lying between them. In DNA form, the CDR3 reads TGTGCCAGCCGAGACATACGGGAATCGAACACCGGGGAGCTGTTTTTT. Protein: CASRDIRESNTGELFF.

The chain links TRBV7-9 to TRBJ2-7; the D gene is possibly TRBD1 (7 bases). The germline gives CDR1 SEHNR, CDR2 FQNEAQ (reference sequence). This CDR3 is 15 amino acids long. The ends were cut back, 4 bases at V and 3 bases at J, with 16 bases in the middle. The chain's CDR3 is CASSSGQGGSYEQYF. In nucleotides, the CDR3 is TGTGCCAGCAGCTCAGGGCAGGGGGGAAGCTACGAGCAGTACTTC.

The rearrangement joins TRBV4-1 to TRBJ2-2; 10 bases match TRBD1. This CDR3 is 15 amino acids long. V shed 4 bases and J 6 bases; nucleotides not matched to a gene: 5. From germline, CDR1 is MGHRA and CDR2 YSYEKL. Here the CDR3 reads CASSRVGQGAGELFF. The CDR3 DNA follows: TGCGCCAGCAGCCGTGTCGGACAGGGGGCCGGGGAGCTGTTTTTT.

V and J are TRBV19 and TRBJ2-7; tentatively, D is TRBD1 (6 bases). The CDR3 has 13 residues. V shed 8 bases and J shed 6 bases, with 17 bases lying between them. In germline, CDR1 is LNHDA, CDR2 SQIVND (reference sequence). The CDR3 spells CASGDQQGSEQYF. CDR3 coding DNA: TGTGCCAGTGGTGATCAACAGGGTTCCGAGCAGTACTTC.

This sequence joins TRBV7-2 and TRBJ1-2; the match to TRBD1 covers 7 bases. This CDR3 comprises 14 residues. The germline gives CDR1 SGHTA, CDR2 FQGNSA. V shed 5 bases, J shed 7 bases, and the junction held 10 bases outside the gene matches. The chain's CDR3 is CASSVWDRPGGYTF. CDR3 DNA sequence: TGTGCCAGCAGCGTGTGGGACAGACCAGGTGGCTACACCTTC.

The chain recombines TRBV18 with TRBJ2-7; TRBD2 aligns across 8 bases. V shed 1 base, J shed 6 bases, and the junction held 5 bases outside the gene matches. The CDR3 runs 14 residues. Looked up from germline, CDR1 is KGHSH and CDR2 is LQKENI. Written as DNA, the CDR3 is TGTGCCAGCTCACCACTGGGACTAGGGGGCGAGCAGTACTTC. Protein sequence: CASSPLGLGGEQYF.

The V call is TRBV7-9, the J call TRBJ2-5; D is uncertain. Germline V gives CDR1 SEHNR, CDR2 FQNEAQ (reference sequence). The V and J ends lost 2 bases and 2 bases respectively, with 6 bases between them. The CDR3 totals 13 residues. The DNA of the CDR3 is TGTGCCAGCAGCTTATCACAGCAAGAGACCCAGTACTTC. The encoded protein is CASSLSQQETQYF.

The V and J genes are TRBV6-1 and TRBJ2-7, with D uncertain. CDR1 is MNHNS and CDR2 is SASEGT in the germline V gene. This CDR3 spans 11 amino acids. V lost 7 bases and J lost 3, with 7 bases in between. The CDR3 coding sequence is TGTGCCAGCATTGTCTTCTACGAGCAGTACTTC. Its protein is CASIVFYEQYF.

This clone was found a few times. The V and J genes are TRBV5-4 and TRBJ2-1, with 10 bases lining up with TRBD2. V trimming: 2 bases; J trimming: 5 bases; junction bases outside the gene matches: 4. The CDR3 contains 15 residues. In germline, CDR1 is SGHNT, CDR2 YYREEE (reference sequence). CDR3 sequence reads: CASSLGTSVDNEQFF. The CDR3 coding sequence is TGTGCCAGCAGCTTAGGGACTAGCGTTGACAATGAGCAGTTCTTC.

The chain carries TRBV28 and TRBJ1-1; no clear D gene. V lost 4 bases, J lost 10 bases, and 13 bases lay in between. This CDR3 has 12 residues. Per germline, CDR1 MDHEN and CDR2 SYDVKM. CDR3: CASSSHTSGAFF. The CDR3 DNA reads as TGTGCCAGCAGTTCCCATACTTCTGGAGCTTTCTTT.

This clone was seen only once. The DNA of the CDR3 is TGTGCCAGCAGCTTAGCGAGCGGGAACTATGGCTACACCTTC. Protein: CASSLASGNYGYTF. This rearrangement joins TRBV7-9 to TRBJ1-2; D gene ambiguous. This CDR3 region has 14 residues. V gave up 0 bases and J gave up 2 bases, with 7 bases separating them. Looked up from germline, CDR1 is SEHNR and CDR2 is FQNEAQ (reference sequence).

The CDR3 coding sequence is TGCGCCAGCAGCTTGGAGGCGGGCTTGGGGGATACGCAGTATTTT. Its translation: CASSLEAGLGDTQYF. V is TRBV5-1 and J is TRBJ2-3, with D possibly matching TRBD2 (5 bases). There are 15 residues in the CDR3. The V gene's germline CDR1 is SGHRS and CDR2 YFSETQ. V shed 0 bases and J shed 6 bases, with 14 bases lying between them.

The chain joins TRBV5-4 to TRBJ2-3; 7 positions agree with TRBD2. Germline CDR1 and CDR2: SGHNT and YYREEE (reference sequence). This CDR3 region has 18 residues. With V trimmed by 4 bases and J by 2 bases, 16 bases remained unmatched. In DNA form, the CDR3 reads TGTGCCAGCAGCGTCTTGTATTCCAGCGGGACCTCCACAGATACGCAGTATTTT. It yields the protein CASSVLYSSGTSTDTQYF.